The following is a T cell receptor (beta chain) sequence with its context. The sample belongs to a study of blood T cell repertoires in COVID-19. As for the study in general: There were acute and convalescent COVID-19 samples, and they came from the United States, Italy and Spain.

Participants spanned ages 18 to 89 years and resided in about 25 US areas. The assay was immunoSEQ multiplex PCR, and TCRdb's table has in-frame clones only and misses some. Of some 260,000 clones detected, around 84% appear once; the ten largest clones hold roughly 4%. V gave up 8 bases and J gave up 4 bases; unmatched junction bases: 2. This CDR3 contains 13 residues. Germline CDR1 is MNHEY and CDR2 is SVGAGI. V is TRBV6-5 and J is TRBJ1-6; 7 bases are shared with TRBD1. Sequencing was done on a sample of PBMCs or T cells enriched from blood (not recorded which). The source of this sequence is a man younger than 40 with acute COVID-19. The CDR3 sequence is CASGDRYNSPLHF. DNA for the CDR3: TGTGCCAGCGGGGACAGATATAATTCACCCCTCCACTTT.